This T cell receptor (beta chain) was identified during a study of T cell responses to AZD1222 COVID-19 vaccine. Study background: The study pooled second doses at about 4 or about 12 weeks.

As to this clone: The antigen is not known.

The V end lost 2 bases, the J end lost 3 bases, and 9 bases lay between the germline ends. The CDR3 is 14 amino acids. Looked up from germline, CDR1 is SGHKS and CDR2 is YYEKEE (reference sequence). Study-wide points: Spike-spanning, vaccine-associated CD4 TCRs were dominant at 160-218 and 743-854.

Repertoires were generated with immunoSEQ multiplex PCR, while TCRdb's copy carries only in-frame clones and drops some. The repertoire consists of more than 100,000 clones, with roughly 88% occurring once and the leading ten covering roughly 7.4%. V is TRBV5-5 and J is TRBJ1-5, with D possibly being TRBD1 (6 bases). This material consisted of peripheral blood, taken on day 0 of AZD1222 vaccination. The sequence derives from an adult in good health. Here the CDR3 DNA reads TGTGCCAGCAGCTTACAGGGCCCCAATCAGCCCCAGCATTTT. It codes for CASSLQGPNQPQHF.